This T cell receptor (beta chain) derives from a study of T-cell memory formation after mild COVID-19. CDR1 MNHEY and CDR2 SVGEGT come from the germline V gene. This CDR3 is 17 amino acids long. V shed 9 bases and J 2 bases; nucleotides not matched to a gene: 10. Notes on the study in general: CD4+ bias marked clones expanding day 15 to 37, unlike balanced contracting clones.

This clonotype was found a few times. Its target is not known. One entry per CDR3 protein, called by TCRdb with MiXCR from the 5' RACE reads. This sample has under 300,000 distinct CDR3 sequences, with over 8.5% found just once. V and J are TRBV6-2 or TRBV6-3 and TRBJ2-6, with 10 bases that match TRBD1. The TCR comes from a man younger than 35 who had mild COVID-19 (a few samples of this study predate the infection). Cell type and time point are not known. Sequenced: PBMCs or a T cell subset sorted from them (not recorded which). The CDR3 region is CASVPGTGATGANVLTF. The DNA for the CDR3 is TGTGCCAGTGTCCCCGGGACAGGGGCGACTGGGGCCAACGTCCTGACTTTC.